These T cell receptor beta chains were read from a single sample in a study of T-cell reconstitution after alpha-beta-depleted transplantation in children. TCRdb reprocessed the PCR reads with MiXCR, giving one entry per CDR3 protein. The sample yields approximately 400,000 distinct CDR3 sequences, approximately 11% seen once. The sample consisted of PBMCs from the stem cell graft donor, taken from the stem cell graft. All receptors come from a human donor who donated a stem cell graft to a child with acute myeloid leukemia. CDR3s include the opening cysteine and the closing phenylalanine or tryptophan. The D gene is left open where the match is weak. Rows may omit the clone size; those that give it use once, few, many or a size class.

d_call	v_call	clone_size	j_call	cdr3_nt	cdr3_aa
TRBD1	TRBV6-5	few	TRBJ1-3	TGTGCCAGCATTATCGGGACAGGGGTTGGAAACACCATATATTTT	CASIIGTGVGNTIYF
NA	TRBV24-1	NA	TRBJ2-4	TGTGCCACCAGTGATTCGGTTGATCAAAACATTCAGTACTTC	CATSDSVDQNIQYF
NA	TRBV7-2	NA	TRBJ1-4	TGTGCCAGCAGCTTAGAGGCCAGAAGGAAACTGTTTTTT	CASSLEARRKLFF
NA	TRBV5-6	few	TRBJ2-1	TGTGCCAGCAGCTTGACAGGAGTCGAGGAGGAGCAGTTCTTC	CASSLTGVEEEQFF
NA	TRBV29-1	many	TRBJ2-5	TGCAGCGTTGGCGGCACCCTAAGCGGACAAGAGACCCAGTACTTC	CSVGGTLSGQETQYF
TRBD2	TRBV10-3	NA	TRBJ2-3	TGTGCCATCAGTGGCGGGGGACGCACAGATACGCAGTATTTT	CAISGGGRTDTQYF
NA	TRBV7-2	NA	TRBJ1-2	TGTGCCAGCAGCCCTAGCGGGGGGGGGTCCTATGGCTACACCTTC	CASSPSGGGSYGYTF
NA	TRBV15	NA	TRBJ2-2	TGTGCCACCAGCATGCGGGGCACCGGGGAGCTGTTTTTT	CATSMRGTGELFF
NA	TRBV7-2	many	TRBJ2-3	TGTGCCAGCAGCTTAGAGTGGTCACGGGGTACGCAGTATTTT	CASSLEWSRGTQYF
NA	TRBV29-1	many	TRBJ2-7	TGCAGCGTTTGGCGAGGGTACGAGCAGTACTTC	CSVWRGYEQYF
NA	TRBV29-1	NA	TRBJ1-6	TGCAGCGTCACGGACAGTTATAATTCACCCCTCCACTTT	CSVTDSYNSPLHF
TRBD2	TRBV10-3	NA	TRBJ2-5	TGTGCCATCAGTGAGGGGACTAGCAAGCAAGAGACCCAGTACTTC	CAISEGTSKQETQYF
NA	TRBV20-1	NA	TRBJ2-1	TGCAGTGCCCCCCTCAAGCGTAATGAGCAGTTCTTC	CSAPLKRNEQFF
NA	TRBV4-1	NA	TRBJ2-1	TGCGCCAGCAGGGACAGTTCCTCCTACAATGAGCAGTTCTTC	CASRDSSSYNEQFF
NA	TRBV6-5	few	TRBJ2-1	TGTGCCAGCAGTTACTCGGAGAACAATGAGCAGTTCTTC	CASSYSENNEQFF
TRBD2	TRBV5-6	few	TRBJ2-2	TGTGCCAGCAGCTTGTTTTCTAGCGGGACGGGTACCGGGGAGCTGTTTTTT	CASSLFSSGTGTGELFF
TRBD2	TRBV5-1	many	TRBJ2-3	TGCGCCAGCAGCGATGGACTAGCGGGCACAGATACGCAGTATTTT	CASSDGLAGTDTQYF
TRBD1	TRBV28	many	TRBJ2-7	TGTGCCAGCAGTTCTACAGGGGTGAGCTCCTACGAGCAGTACTTC	CASSSTGVSSYEQYF
NA	TRBV20-1	few	TRBJ1-1	TGCAGTGCTAGAGATATGCGGCAGGGAGGCACTGAAGCTTTCTTT	CSARDMRQGGTEAFF
NA	TRBV10-3	many	TRBJ2-7	TGTGCCACCAGGGGGGGAGGGCCGGCAGACGAGCAGTACTTC	CATRGGGPADEQYF
NA	TRBV11-2	many	TRBJ2-1	TGTGCCAGCAGCTTAGAGGCTAGCAATGAGCAGTTCTTC	CASSLEASNEQFF
NA	TRBV5-5	NA	TRBJ1-1	TGTGCCAGCAGCTTGGTTTACAGCGACTACACTGAAGCTTTCTTT	CASSLVYSDYTEAFF
NA	TRBV6-5	few	TRBJ2-7	TGTGCCAGCAGGACCCACGAGCAGTACTTC	CASRTHEQYF